A selection of T cell receptor beta chains follows, all from one sample in a study of shared clonotypes between healthy human individuals. Clones were read by immunoSEQ multiplex PCR, and TCRdb kept only the in-frame ones, dropping some. The sample gives a few million clones, around 95% of which show up once; about 1.7% is in the top ten. Sequences were obtained from naive CD8+ T cells from PBMCs. Source of these receptors: a man aged 18 to 29 in good health. Some clones in this sample may be carry-over from other donors' samples. Each CDR3 is given with its conserved first and last residue. D genes are given only for firm matches. Clone size is shown for a subset of rows, as once, few, many or a class of expanded clone.

d_call: .
v_call: TRBV7-8
j_call: TRBJ1-1
clone_size: once
cdr3_length: 15
cdr3_nt: TGTGCCAGCAGCCCATTGCAGATTCCGGACACTGAAGCTTTCTTT
cdr3_aa: CASSPLQIPDTEAFF

d_call: .
v_call: TRBV19
j_call: TRBJ2-2
clone_size: .
cdr3_length: 16
cdr3_nt: TGTGCCAGTAGTGGGGGGACGGTTTTAAACACCGGGGAGCTGTTTTTT
cdr3_aa: CASSGGTVLNTGELFF

d_call: .
v_call: TRBV6-5
j_call: TRBJ2-1
clone_size: .
cdr3_length: 14
cdr3_nt: TGTGCCAGCAGTCCCCGGGTGGGATACAATGAGCAGTTCTTC
cdr3_aa: CASSPRVGYNEQFF

d_call: .
v_call: TRBV7-9
j_call: TRBJ1-3
clone_size: .
cdr3_length: 16
cdr3_nt: TGTGCCAGCAGCCCCTGGGCAGGGGACCCTGGAAACACCATATATTTT
cdr3_aa: CASSPWAGDPGNTIYF

d_call: .
v_call: TRBV9
j_call: TRBJ1-2
clone_size: few
cdr3_length: 14
cdr3_nt: TGTGCCAGCAGCGTAGGCAGCAGTAACTATGGCTACACCTTC
cdr3_aa: CASSVGSSNYGYTF

d_call: .
v_call: TRBV28
j_call: TRBJ2-3
clone_size: .
cdr3_length: 12
cdr3_nt: TGTGCCAGCAACCTTCGGGGAGATACGCAGTATTTT
cdr3_aa: CASNLRGDTQYF

d_call: .
v_call: TRBV6-6
j_call: TRBJ2-1
clone_size: .
cdr3_length: 16
cdr3_nt: TGTGCCAGCAGTTACTCCGGGGGACTTTCCTACAATGAGCAGTTCTTC
cdr3_aa: CASSYSGGLSYNEQFF

d_call: TRBD1
v_call: TRBV27
j_call: TRBJ2-7
clone_size: .
cdr3_length: 16
cdr3_nt: TGTGCCAGCAGTTTTTCCCTGGGACAGGCTACCTACGAGCAGTACTTC
cdr3_aa: CASSFSLGQATYEQYF

d_call: .
v_call: TRBV12-5
j_call: TRBJ2-1
clone_size: .
cdr3_length: 13
cdr3_nt: TGTGCTAGTGCCTTGACTAGTGTCAATGAGCAGTTCTTC
cdr3_aa: CASALTSVNEQFF

d_call: TRBD1
v_call: TRBV9
j_call: TRBJ1-1
clone_size: .
cdr3_length: 13
cdr3_nt: TGTGCCAGCAGCGTTTCAGGGGGAGGTAAAGCTTTCTTT
cdr3_aa: CASSVSGGGKAFF

d_call: .
v_call: TRBV7-8
j_call: TRBJ2-3
clone_size: .
cdr3_length: 16
cdr3_nt: TGTGCCAGCAGCTTAGTAAGGACTACCAGCACAGATACGCAGTATTTT
cdr3_aa: CASSLVRTTSTDTQYF

d_call: .
v_call: TRBV28
j_call: TRBJ2-7
clone_size: .
cdr3_length: 12
cdr3_nt: TGTGCCAGCAGTTTCGAGGTCGACGAGCAGTACTTC
cdr3_aa: CASSFEVDEQYF

d_call: TRBD2
v_call: TRBV18
j_call: TRBJ2-1
clone_size: .
cdr3_length: 16
cdr3_nt: TGTGCCAGCTCACCAGGTTTGACTAGCGGGAGGAATGAGCAGTTCTTC
cdr3_aa: CASSPGLTSGRNEQFF

d_call: .
v_call: TRBV7-6
j_call: TRBJ2-1
clone_size: .
cdr3_length: 12
cdr3_nt: TGTGCCAGCAGCTTATTCGGGAATGAGCAGTTCTTC
cdr3_aa: CASSLFGNEQFF

d_call: .
v_call: TRBV19
j_call: TRBJ2-7
clone_size: .
cdr3_length: 15
cdr3_nt: TGTGCCAGTAGTCTGCGAGGAGCCTCTCCGAGCGAGCAGTACTTC
cdr3_aa: CASSLRGASPSEQYF

d_call: TRBD2
v_call: TRBV19
j_call: TRBJ2-3
clone_size: .
cdr3_length: 17
cdr3_nt: TGTGCCAGTAGTAGAAGACTAGCGGGAGGGCCCACAGATACGCAGTATTTT
cdr3_aa: CASSRRLAGGPTDTQYF

d_call: .
v_call: TRBV25-1
j_call: TRBJ2-1
clone_size: .
cdr3_length: 12
cdr3_nt: TGTGCCAGCAGTTCGCTAGCAAATGAGCAGTTCTTC
cdr3_aa: CASSSLANEQFF

d_call: .
v_call: TRBV29-1
j_call: TRBJ1-2
clone_size: .
cdr3_length: 12
cdr3_nt: TGCAGCGTTGATGGGGGTAACTATGGCTACACCTTC
cdr3_aa: CSVDGGNYGYTF

d_call: .
v_call: TRBV29-1
j_call: TRBJ2-2
clone_size: .
cdr3_length: 12
cdr3_nt: TGCAGCTTACTAGCTACCACCGGGGAGCTGTTTTTT
cdr3_aa: CSLLATTGELFF

d_call: .
v_call: TRBV7-9
j_call: TRBJ2-7
clone_size: .
cdr3_length: 14
cdr3_nt: TGTGCCAGCAGCACCGGGACACGGGTGCACGAGCAGTACTTC
cdr3_aa: CASSTGTRVHEQYF

d_call: .
v_call: TRBV27
j_call: TRBJ2-3
clone_size: .
cdr3_length: 15
cdr3_nt: TGTGCCAGCAGCGCTAGGGATACCCACCCAGATACGCAGTATTTT
cdr3_aa: CASSARDTHPDTQYF

d_call: TRBD1
v_call: TRBV27
j_call: TRBJ2-2
clone_size: once
cdr3_length: 15
cdr3_nt: TGTGCCAGCAGTCTGACAGGGGGTGGCACCGGGGAGCTGTTTTTT
cdr3_aa: CASSLTGGGTGELFF

d_call: TRBD2
v_call: TRBV9
j_call: TRBJ2-3
clone_size: .
cdr3_length: 16
cdr3_nt: TGTGCCAGCAGCGCCTTAGCGGGAGGGCCGGTAGATACGCAGTATTTT
cdr3_aa: CASSALAGGPVDTQYF

d_call: .
v_call: TRBV6-5
j_call: TRBJ1-6
clone_size: once
cdr3_length: 15
cdr3_nt: TGTGCCAGCAGTCCCGGACGGGCCGCTAATTCACCCCTCCACTTT
cdr3_aa: CASSPGRAANSPLHF

d_call: TRBD2
v_call: TRBV7-2
j_call: TRBJ2-7
clone_size: .
cdr3_length: 15
cdr3_nt: TGTGCCAGCAGCCCCCGCTGGACTAGCGGATACGAGCAGTACTTC
cdr3_aa: CASSPRWTSGYEQYF

d_call: .
v_call: TRBV4-1
j_call: TRBJ1-3
clone_size: .
cdr3_length: 16
cdr3_nt: TGCGCCAGCAGCCGACTCTCGACAGTAACTGGAAACACCATATATTTT
cdr3_aa: CASSRLSTVTGNTIYF

d_call: .
v_call: TRBV10-3
j_call: TRBJ2-7
clone_size: .
cdr3_length: 15
cdr3_nt: TGTGCCATCAGTGACCCCCCGGGACAAGCCTACGAGCAGTACTTC
cdr3_aa: CAISDPPGQAYEQYF

d_call: .
v_call: TRBV7-9
j_call: TRBJ2-5
clone_size: .
cdr3_length: 18
cdr3_nt: TGTGCCAGCAGCACGAACCTACAGACAAGGTCGATCCAAGAGACCCAGTACTTC
cdr3_aa: CASSTNLQTRSIQETQYF

d_call: .
v_call: TRBV19
j_call: TRBJ1-1
clone_size: .
cdr3_length: 12
cdr3_nt: TGTGCCAGTTCTCAAATGAACACTGAAGCTTTCTTT
cdr3_aa: CASSQMNTEAFF

d_call: .
v_call: TRBV6-6
j_call: TRBJ1-5
clone_size: .
cdr3_length: 14
cdr3_nt: TGTGCCAGCAGTCACACCAGGGTGGGGCAGCCCCAGCATTTT
cdr3_aa: CASSHTRVGQPQHF

d_call: .
v_call: TRBV5-1
j_call: TRBJ2-1
clone_size: .
cdr3_length: 12
cdr3_nt: TGCGCCAGCAGAACCCCCAACAATGAGCAGTTCTTC
cdr3_aa: CASRTPNNEQFF

d_call: .
v_call: TRBV6-1
j_call: TRBJ1-1
clone_size: .
cdr3_length: 15
cdr3_nt: TGTGCCAGCAGTCCTACGGTGGGGCAGGGCACTGAAGCTTTCTTT
cdr3_aa: CASSPTVGQGTEAFF

d_call: .
v_call: TRBV11-2
j_call: TRBJ2-1
clone_size: .
cdr3_length: 16
cdr3_nt: TGTGCCAGCAGCTTAACCCACGGGGGAGGTTACAATGAGCAGTTCTTC
cdr3_aa: CASSLTHGGGYNEQFF

d_call: .
v_call: TRBV9
j_call: TRBJ1-2
clone_size: .
cdr3_length: 14
cdr3_nt: TGTGCCAGCAGCGTAGGGTCGCGGTGGCCTGGCTACACCTTC
cdr3_aa: CASSVGSRWPGYTF

d_call: .
v_call: TRBV14
j_call: TRBJ1-1
clone_size: few
cdr3_length: 13
cdr3_nt: TGTGCCAGCAGCACAGGGATGAACACTGAAGCTTTCTTT
cdr3_aa: CASSTGMNTEAFF

d_call: .
v_call: TRBV19
j_call: TRBJ1-4
clone_size: .
cdr3_length: 15
cdr3_nt: TGTGCCAGTAGTAAAAACAGCCGAGTAAATGAAAAACTGTTTTTT
cdr3_aa: CASSKNSRVNEKLFF

d_call: TRBD1
v_call: TRBV13
j_call: TRBJ1-4
clone_size: .
cdr3_length: 14
cdr3_nt: TGTGCCAGCAGCCACGGGACAGGGAGGGAAAAACTGTTTTTT
cdr3_aa: CASSHGTGREKLFF

d_call: TRBD1
v_call: TRBV6-1
j_call: TRBJ2-7
clone_size: .
cdr3_length: 15
cdr3_nt: TGTGCCAGCAGTGAACGCCCAGGGGGAGACTACGAGCAGTACTTC
cdr3_aa: CASSERPGGDYEQYF

d_call: .
v_call: TRBV7-2
j_call: TRBJ2-7
clone_size: .
cdr3_length: 15
cdr3_nt: TGTGCCAGCAGCTTGGTGGGGGGGGCCACCTACGAGCAGTACTTC
cdr3_aa: CASSLVGGATYEQYF

d_call: .
v_call: TRBV7-8
j_call: TRBJ2-3
clone_size: .
cdr3_length: 15
cdr3_nt: TGTGCCAGCAGGGAGGAGGGCCAAAGCACAGATACGCAGTATTTT
cdr3_aa: CASREEGQSTDTQYF

d_call: .
v_call: TRBV28
j_call: TRBJ1-5
clone_size: once
cdr3_length: 14
cdr3_nt: TGTGCCAGCAGTTTTGAGGTGAGCCCTCAGCCCCAGCATTTT
cdr3_aa: CASSFEVSPQPQHF

d_call: .
v_call: TRBV9
j_call: TRBJ1-4
clone_size: .
cdr3_length: 14
cdr3_nt: TGTGCCAGCAGCGCCCGGGAGTCTAATGAAAAACTGTTTTTT
cdr3_aa: CASSARESNEKLFF

d_call: .
v_call: TRBV7-2
j_call: TRBJ2-3
clone_size: .
cdr3_length: 15
cdr3_nt: TGTGCCAGCTGGTCGTGGACTATCCCTGGAGATACGCAGTATTTT
cdr3_aa: CASWSWTIPGDTQYF

d_call: TRBD1
v_call: TRBV7-9
j_call: TRBJ1-4
clone_size: .
cdr3_length: 15
cdr3_nt: TGTGCCAGCAGCCCACAGGACAGGGGAGGAGAAAAACTGTTTTTT
cdr3_aa: CASSPQDRGGEKLFF

d_call: TRBD2
v_call: TRBV9
j_call: TRBJ2-1
clone_size: .
cdr3_length: 15
cdr3_nt: TGTGCCAGCAGCGTAGTGGGAGGGACCTACAATGAGCAGTTCTTC
cdr3_aa: CASSVVGGTYNEQFF

d_call: TRBD2
v_call: TRBV11-2
j_call: TRBJ2-3
clone_size: .
cdr3_length: 15
cdr3_nt: TGTGCCAGCAGCTTGTTAAGACTAGCGACAGATACGCAGTATTTT
cdr3_aa: CASSLLRLATDTQYF

d_call: .
v_call: TRBV25-1
j_call: TRBJ2-2
clone_size: .
cdr3_length: 12
cdr3_nt: TGTGCCAGCAGTGACGGGACCGGGGAGCTGTTTTTT
cdr3_aa: CASSDGTGELFF

d_call: .
v_call: TRBV5-6
j_call: TRBJ1-1
clone_size: .
cdr3_length: 15
cdr3_nt: TGTGCCAGCAGCTTGAGGAGAACCTTGAACACTGAAGCTTTCTTT
cdr3_aa: CASSLRRTLNTEAFF

d_call: .
v_call: TRBV19
j_call: TRBJ2-1
clone_size: .
cdr3_length: 13
cdr3_nt: TGTGCCAGTAGTATGGGGGTGGAGGATGAGCAGTTCTTC
cdr3_aa: CASSMGVEDEQFF

d_call: TRBD2
v_call: TRBV28
j_call: TRBJ2-7
clone_size: .
cdr3_length: 15
cdr3_nt: TGTGCCAGCAGTTTACTTAGCGGGAGCTCCTACGAGCAGTACTTC
cdr3_aa: CASSLLSGSSYEQYF

d_call: TRBD1
v_call: TRBV7-9
j_call: TRBJ1-5
clone_size: .
cdr3_length: 15
cdr3_nt: TGTGCCAGCAGCCCGGGACAGGGCGAGAATCAGCCCCAGCATTTT
cdr3_aa: CASSPGQGENQPQHF

d_call: .
v_call: TRBV27
j_call: TRBJ1-5
clone_size: .
cdr3_length: 14
cdr3_nt: TGTGCCAGCAGTTTAAATCAAGGTGGTCAGCCCCAGCATTTT
cdr3_aa: CASSLNQGGQPQHF